This TCR beta chain was sequenced for a study of blood T cell repertoires in COVID-19 (dated by TCRdb to 2019 to 2021). Notes on the research overall: Samples covering the acute and convalescent phases of COVID-19 were provided by collaborators in the United States, Italy and Spain. Where available, HLA class I and class II types were taken from metadata supplied by the sample provider and were not determined by assay-based typing. The samples were drawn from two sources: the first 160 participants of the ongoing ImmuneRACE study, and over 950 subjects contributed by 6 global collaborators. Deeply sampled blood TCRbeta repertoires from subjects exposed to, actively infected with, or recovered from COVID-19 were included in the dataset. The material from the prospective study consisted of cDNA or gDNA derived from T cells, B-cell-depleted T cells, or PBMCs. Sample metadata almost always included a de-identified subject ID, COVID-19 status, age in years and sex. The repertoires were made available in a free public database intended to serve as a resource for research on the immune response to SARS-CoV-2. What the study reported, not specific to this receptor: How much clinical and demographic metadata was included differed by source and by participant, and the metadata was provided uncurated.

Each collaborating institution followed its own protocols to collect whole blood in K2EDTA tubes. For TCRbeta analysis, collaborators shipped samples in one of three forms: frozen whole blood, isolated PBMCs, or DNA extracted from either of those sample types. The CDR3, from cysteine to phenylalanine, totals 13 residues. Only the CDR3 DNA is retained, 39 bases long and in frame from the first base. Here V drops 5 bases and J drops 1 base, and the junction holds 4 bases not matched to any gene. Reading the germline V gene (reference sequence) gives CDR1 GTSNPN and CDR2 SVGIG. The immunoSEQ Assay, a bias-controlled multiplex PCR, was used to amplify TCRbeta CDR3 regions from genomic DNA. Processing in the source paper ran as follows. Within the assay, amplification of reference gene primers was used to estimate how many nucleated cells each sample contained. Sequence reads were collapsed and filtered to measure the absolute abundance of every unique TCRbeta CDR3 rearrangement. For each sample, productive Simpson clonality was calculated as the square root of Simpson's diversity index over productive rearrangements. What TCRdb holds here is the immuneACCESS table cut down to in-frame rearrangements. Part of the clones is not present; checked against another copy, under half of the missing clones reflect an unresolved V gene, and the others are unexplained. The DNA was the basis for D and trimming; V, J and clone size are from that table. The sample records some 40,000 clones, approximately 86% of which are singletons. The ten top clones hold around 29% of the sample.

About this clone itself: Which antigen it targets is not known. No clone much larger than this one lies a single base away; base qualities are absent.

The sequenced material came from peripheral blood. The receptor was isolated from a woman of 80 years or more with acute or convalescent COVID-19. In this chain, TRBV30 is recombined with TRBJ2-5, with 7 middle bases fitting TRBD2. The nucleotide sequence reads TGTGCCTGGGGACTAGAGGTCCAAGAGACCCAGTACTTC. This translates into CAWGLEVQETQYF. This CDR3, with the reference TRBV30 and TRBJ2-5 proteins standing in past its ends, gives the full variable domain SQTIHQWPATLVQPVGSPLSLECTVEGTSNPNLYWYRQAAGRGLQLLFYSVGIGQISSEVPQNLSASRPQDRQFILSSKKLLLSDSGFYLCAWGLEVQETQYFGPGTRLLVL.